A selection of T cell receptor beta chains follows, all from one sample in a study of identical twins. Each CDR3 protein is one row after TCRdb ran MiXCR on the 5' RACE reads. The sample yields 700,000 to 950,000 distinct CDR3 sequences, over 9% seen once. These data were also reused for a study on yellow fever vaccine responses in identical twins.

Sequencing was done on a sample of PBMCs. Every receptor here comes from a woman in her late teens or twenties in good health. CDR3s include the opening cysteine and the closing phenylalanine or tryptophan. D genes are given only for firm matches. Clone size is stated in some rows and not others, as once, few, many or a class when expanded.

TRBJ1-2 - TRBD1 TRBV10-3 CAIRGQPGGYTF TGTGCCATCAGGGGACAGCCGGGCGGCTACACCTTC
TRBJ1-2 few TRBD1 TRBV12-3/TRBV12-4 CASSPTGAGYGYTF TGTGCCAGCAGCCCAACAGGGGCGGGCTATGGCTACACCTTC
TRBJ2-7 - - TRBV6-2/TRBV6-3 CASSYSREGPSYEQYF TGTGCCAGCAGTTACTCTAGAGAGGGTCCCTCCTACGAGCAGTACTTC
TRBJ2-1 - TRBD2 TRBV29-1 CSVGGWGGEQFF TGCAGCGTTGGGGGATGGGGGGGTGAGCAGTTCTTC
TRBJ2-4 few TRBD2 TRBV15 CATSRGLAELAKNIQYF TGTGCCACCAGCAGGGGACTAGCGGAGCTAGCCAAAAACATTCAGTACTTC
TRBJ2-5 few - TRBV5-6 CASSLRAGRETQYF TGTGCCAGCAGCTTGCGGGCAGGGAGAGAGACCCAGTACTTC
TRBJ2-1 few TRBD2 TRBV20-1 CSAQTSGDEQFF TGCAGTGCTCAGACTAGCGGGGATGAGCAGTTCTTC
TRBJ2-2 few TRBD2 TRBV6-2/TRBV6-3 CASSYNGGANTGELFF TGTGCCAGCAGTTACAACGGGGGGGCGAACACCGGGGAGCTGTTTTTT
TRBJ2-7 - - TRBV10-3 CAITEGNYEQYF TGTGCCATCACGGAAGGGAACTACGAGCAGTACTTC
TRBJ2-2 - TRBD2 TRBV12-3/TRBV12-4 CASGNPGTSLTGELFF TGTGCCAGCGGCAACCCCGGGACTAGCCTTACCGGGGAGCTGTTTTTT
TRBJ2-3 few - TRBV10-3 CAISEGIASTDTQYF TGTGCCATCAGTGAAGGGATTGCTAGCACAGATACGCAGTATTTT
TRBJ2-7 many TRBD2 TRBV12-3/TRBV12-4 CASSLAGAAYEQYF TGTGCCAGCAGTCTAGCGGGAGCAGCCTACGAGCAGTACTTC
TRBJ2-5 few TRBD2 TRBV11-1 CASSPQGGTSGGYRETQYF TGTGCCAGCAGCCCCCAAGGGGGGACTAGCGGGGGTTACCGGGAGACCCAGTACTTC
TRBJ2-1 - TRBD2 TRBV25-1 CASSPVLAGLYEQFF TGTGCCAGCAGCCCGGTACTAGCGGGGTTGTATGAGCAGTTCTTC
TRBJ1-1 few TRBD1 TRBV2 CASSPQGAITEAFF TGTGCCAGCAGTCCCCAGGGGGCGATCACTGAAGCTTTCTTT
TRBJ2-2 few TRBD1 TRBV28 CASSFPSRDRDTRGLTGELFF TGTGCCAGCAGTTTTCCCTCCCGGGACAGGGACACCAGAGGTCTCACCGGGGAGCTGTTTTTT
TRBJ2-5 few - TRBV18 CASSPPLTQETQYF TGTGCCAGCTCACCACCACTAACTCAAGAGACCCAGTACTTC
TRBJ2-5 few - TRBV11-1 CASSLFNFADTYQETQYF TGTGCCAGCAGCTTATTTAACTTCGCGGATACGTACCAAGAGACCCAGTACTTC
TRBJ1-6 - - TRBV2 CASAGNSPLHF TGTGCCAGCGCAGGGAATTCACCCCTCCACTTT
TRBJ2-7 - TRBD1 TRBV3-1 CASTRGTGGTYEQYF TGTGCCAGCACCAGGGGGACAGGGGGCACCTACGAGCAGTACTTC
TRBJ2-3 - TRBD1 TRBV20-1 CSASPVPGTGSDTQYF TGCAGTGCTAGTCCTGTCCCCGGGACAGGGTCAGATACGCAGTATTTT
TRBJ2-3 few TRBD1 TRBV24-1 CATSGQGGFTDTQYF TGTGCCACCAGTGGACAGGGGGGCTTCACAGATACGCAGTATTTT
TRBJ1-2 - TRBD1 TRBV12-3/TRBV12-4 CASSPTRTGTNYGYTF TGTGCCAGCAGCCCAACCCGGACAGGGACTAACTATGGCTACACCTTC
TRBJ2-5 few - TRBV28 CASSLVGQGETQYF TGTGCCAGCAGTTTAGTTGGTCAGGGAGAGACCCAGTACTTC
TRBJ1-2 few - TRBV11-2 CASSSGRGDGYTF TGTGCCAGCAGCTCTGGCCGCGGAGATGGCTACACCTTC
TRBJ2-3 few TRBD2 TRBV5-1 CASNPGGTLKDTQYF TGCGCCAGCAACCCGGGAGGGACACTGAAGGATACGCAGTATTTT
TRBJ2-1 few - TRBV6-5 CASSYLRDAPYNEQFF TGTGCCAGCAGTTACCTGCGGGACGCCCCCTACAATGAGCAGTTCTTC
TRBJ2-3 - TRBD1 TRBV13 CASSPGTVRTDTQYF TGTGCCAGCAGCCCCGGGACAGTTCGCACAGATACGCAGTATTTT
TRBJ2-5 many TRBD2 TRBV24-1 CATSSGSVEYQETQYF TGTGCCACCAGCAGCGGGAGCGTTGAATACCAAGAGACCCAGTACTTC
TRBJ2-1 - TRBD2 TRBV2 CASSDGLAAYNEQFF TGTGCCAGCAGTGACGGACTAGCGGCCTACAATGAGCAGTTCTTC
TRBJ2-3 - TRBD2 TRBV12-3/TRBV12-4 CASGKREASDTQYF TGTGCCAGCGGTAAGCGGGAGGCATCGGATACGCAGTATTTT
TRBJ2-7 many - TRBV12-3/TRBV12-4 CASSHRSYEQYF TGTGCCAGCAGTCACCGCTCCTACGAGCAGTACTTC
TRBJ2-5 many TRBD1 TRBV10-3 CAIRTTGGETQYF TGTGCCATCAGGACAACAGGGGGGGAGACCCAGTACTTC
TRBJ1-1 - TRBD1 TRBV18 CASSPGFGTGMNTEAFF TGTGCCAGCTCACCAGGCTTTGGGACAGGGATGAACACTGAAGCTTTCTTT
TRBJ2-7 many - TRBV9 CASSVGDSSYEQYF TGTGCCAGCAGCGTCGGGGACTCCTCCTACGAGCAGTACTTC
TRBJ2-3 - - TRBV2 CASSEEGLVRGPVVADTQYF TGTGCCAGCAGTGAAGAGGGACTTGTAAGAGGGCCCGTTGTGGCAGATACGCAGTATTTT
TRBJ2-2 few TRBD2 TRBV20-1 CSARLAGRKTGELFF TGCAGTGCTAGACTAGCGGGAAGGAAGACCGGGGAGCTGTTTTTT
TRBJ1-1 few TRBD1 TRBV5-5 CASSQDRGRTEVFF TGTGCCAGCAGCCAGGACAGGGGGAGAACTGAAGTTTTCTTT
TRBJ2-2 few - TRBV7-9 CASSLAPTGTHTGELFF TGTGCCAGCAGCTTAGCGCCGACCGGGACACACACCGGGGAGCTGTTTTTT
TRBJ2-1 few TRBD2 TRBV13 CASSFSGDSYNEQFF TGTGCCAGCAGCTTTAGCGGGGACTCCTACAATGAGCAGTTCTTC
TRBJ1-3 - - TRBV4-2 CASSQDHSGSGGNTIYF TGTGCCAGCAGCCAAGACCATTCAGGCTCTGGGGGAAACACCATATATTTT